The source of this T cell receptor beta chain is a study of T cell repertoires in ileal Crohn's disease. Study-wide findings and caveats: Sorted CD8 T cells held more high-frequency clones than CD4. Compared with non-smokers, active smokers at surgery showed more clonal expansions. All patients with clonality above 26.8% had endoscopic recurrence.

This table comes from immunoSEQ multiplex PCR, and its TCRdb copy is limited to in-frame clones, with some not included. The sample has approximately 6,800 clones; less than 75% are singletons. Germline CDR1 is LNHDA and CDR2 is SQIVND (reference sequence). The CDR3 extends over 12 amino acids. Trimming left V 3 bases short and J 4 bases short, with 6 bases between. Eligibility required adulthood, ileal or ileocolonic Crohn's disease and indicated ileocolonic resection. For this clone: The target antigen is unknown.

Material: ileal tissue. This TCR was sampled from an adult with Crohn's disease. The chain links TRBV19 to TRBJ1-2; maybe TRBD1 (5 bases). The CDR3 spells CASSIRGYGYTF. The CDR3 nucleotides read TGTGCCAGTAGTATTAGGGGCTATGGCTACACCTTC.